This entry lists 28 T cell receptor beta chains sequenced from one sample in a study of T cells in tuberculosis. Time point specified: new active TB diagnosis, blood taken before or within 7 days of starting treatment. Clones were sequenced by immunoSEQ multiplex PCR, and TCRdb holds only the in-frame ones, with some missing. The repertoire has around 40,000 clones, 94% of them found once; the top ten carry approximately 4.2%. The specimen was PBMCs, collected at tuberculosis diagnosis. Every receptor here comes from an adult with tuberculosis.

The chain carries TRBV19 and TRBJ1-5; 7 bases line up with TRBD1. The CDR3 is 16 residues long. J was trimmed by 0 bases and V by 6 bases; bases with no gene match: 8. Germline V gene sequence: CDR1 LNHDA, CDR2 SQIVND (reference sequence). CDR3 sequence: CASRNTGENSNQPQHF. The CDR3, as DNA: TGTGCCAGTAGGAACACAGGGGAAAATAGCAATCAGCCCCAGCATTTT.

The chain combines TRBV7-2 with TRBJ2-5; no definite D call. V was pared by 3 bases and J by 1 base, with 3 bases between. Germline V gene lookup returns CDR1 SGHTA and CDR2 FQGNSA. The CDR3 has 12 amino acids. The CDR3 nucleotides read TGTGCCAGCAGCTTTCGCCAAGAGACCCAGTACTTC. Amino acids: CASSFRQETQYF. Using reference TRBV7-2 and TRBJ2-5 for the parts outside the CDR3, the full variable domain is GAGVSQSPSNKVTEKGKDVELRCDPISGHTALYWYRQSLGQGLEFLIYFQGNSAPDKSGLPSDRFSAERTGGSVSTLTIQRTQQEDSAVYLCASSFRQETQYFGPGTRLLVL.

The chain recombines TRBV30 with TRBJ1-6; D unclear. Germline CDR1 and CDR2: GTSNPN and SVGIG (reference sequence). The CDR3 spans 13 residues. Trimming took off 1 base at V and 6 bases at J, with 7 bases between the two ends. CDR3 region: CAWSEEGNSPLHF. The CDR3 coding sequence is TGTGCCTGGAGTGAGGAGGGTAATTCACCCCTCCACTTT.

The V call is TRBV7-8, the J call TRBJ1-1; TRBD1 might be the D (6 bases). The CDR3 is made up of 15 amino acids. Trimming left V 1 base short and J 1 base short, with 10 bases between. The germline CDR1 and CDR2 sequences are SGHVS and FQNEAQ. CDR3 in DNA: TGTGCCAGCAGCTTAGTCTGGACAGCGAACACTGAAGCTTTCTTT. Its translation is CASSLVWTANTEAFF.

The chain has TRBV10-2 and TRBJ2-1, with D perhaps matching TRBD1 (5 bases). CDR1 WSHSY and CDR2 SAAADI come from the germline V gene. The CDR3 is 16 residues long. Trimming took 3 bases from V and 0 from J, leaving 12 bases between them. CDR3: CASSDLGRSSYNEQFF. The CDR3 bases are TGCGCCAGCAGTGATCTGGGGCGAAGCTCCTACAATGAGCAGTTCTTC.

J is TRBJ2-3 and V is TRBV5-6; D might be TRBD2 (6 bases). The V end was cut by 4 bases, the J end by 6 bases, with 30 bases between. The germline V gene encodes CDR1 SGHDT and CDR2 YYEEEE. CDR3 length: 19 amino acids. For the CDR3, the DNA is TGTGCCAGCAGCCTGACGGGGGACTTCACCAACGGGGCGTGGGATACGCAGTATTTT. Its translation: CASSLTGDFTNGAWDTQYF.

The chain is built from TRBV19 and TRBJ2-3; 9 positions match TRBD2. The CDR3 loop spans 16 amino acids. Germline loops: CDR1 LNHDA, CDR2 SQIVND (reference sequence). V lost 5 bases to trimming and J lost 5 bases; unmatched junction nucleotides: 11. CDR3 in amino acids: CASSVHRLAGIDTQYF. CDR3 DNA sequence: TGTGCCAGTAGTGTGCACCGGCTAGCGGGGATAGATACGCAGTATTTT.

The rearrangement uses TRBV5-6 and TRBJ1-2; 7 positions match TRBD1. The germline V gene has CDR1 SGHDT and CDR2 YYEEEE. The CDR3 length is 14 residues. V lost 2 bases to trimming and J lost 7 bases; unmatched junction nucleotides: 8. The CDR3 loop reads CASSFGRGLAGYTF. The CDR3 region has the DNA TGTGCCAGCAGCTTCGGCAGGGGGTTAGCTGGCTACACCTTC.

The chain joins TRBV5-1 to TRBJ2-1, with 12 bases identical to TRBD2. This CDR3 is 15 amino acids long. J lost 8 bases, V lost 4 bases, and 7 bases had no gene match. Germline CDR1 and CDR2: SGHRS and YFSETQ. CDR3 nucleotides: TGCGCCAGCAGCACCTGGACTAGCGGGGTCGATGAGCAGTTCTTC. Translation: CASSTWTSGVDEQFF.

The V gene is TRBV10-3, the J gene TRBJ1-3; D remains ambiguous. This CDR3 spans 13 amino acids. Deletions cut 3 bases from V and 0 bases from J, with 3 bases between. The V gene's germline CDR1 is ENHRY and CDR2 SYGVKD. The CDR3 loop is CAISDSSGNTIYF. The CDR3 DNA reads TGTGCCATCAGTGATAGCTCTGGAAACACCATATATTTT.

The V call is TRBV7-2, the J call TRBJ2-5; D may be TRBD2 (7 bases). The length of the CDR3 is 16 residues. The germline V gene has CDR1 SGHTA and CDR2 FQGNSA. Trimming cost V 6 bases and J 5 bases, with 22 bases left between them. The CDR3 is CASSSFIAGAGETQYF. The CDR3, as DNA: TGTGCCAGCAGTTCCTTTATTGCGGGGGCGGGGGAGACCCAGTACTTC.

V usage is TRBV2 and J usage is TRBJ2-7; D may be TRBD1 (5 bases). The germline V and J ends were trimmed by 8 bases and 1 base, with 18 bases remaining between them. Germline V gives CDR1 SNHLY, CDR2 FYNNEI. The CDR3 has 15 amino acids. The CDR3 DNA sequence: TGTGCCAGCGCCGAACGACAGTCTCTATCCTACGAGCAGTACTTC. Translation: CASAERQSLSYEQYF.

V is TRBV6-1 and J is TRBJ1-2; D unresolved. CDR3 length: 12 residues. The V gene's germline CDR1 is MNHNS and CDR2 SASEGT. V dropped 5 bases and J dropped 5 bases, with 9 bases sitting between them. DNA of the CDR3: TGTGCCAGCAGTTCCGGGGAGTATGGCTACACCTTC. Its protein is CASSSGEYGYTF.

The sample holds one count of this clone. The chain has TRBV18 and TRBJ1-4; TRBD1 aligns across 9 bases. The J segment lost 8 bases and the V segment lost 2 bases, leaving 6 bases of the junction unmatched. CDR3 size: 15 residues. CDR1 KGHSH and CDR2 LQKENI come from the germline V gene. The CDR3 DNA reads TGTGCCAGCTCACCAACGGACAGGGGAGACGAAAAACTGTTTTTT. Amino acid sequence: CASSPTDRGDEKLFF.

The chain employs TRBV28 and TRBJ1-6; D call uncertain. Germline CDR1 MDHEN, CDR2 SYDVKM. This CDR3 contains 15 residues. The V end was cut by 3 bases, the J end by 5 bases, with 11 bases between. The CDR3 DNA sequence: TGTGCCAGCAGTTTTACGTACGGGGATAATTCACCCCTCCACTTT. It is translated as CASSFTYGDNSPLHF.

The gene calls are TRBV10-3 and TRBJ2-5; 15 bases align to TRBD2. After removal of 4 bases from V and 4 bases from J, the junction contained 10 bases not matched to a gene. CDR1 and CDR2 from the germline V gene are ENHRY and SYGVKD. There are 18 residues in the CDR3. CDR3 in DNA: TGTGCCATCAGTGGAAATCCGGGACTAGCGGGGGGAGGAGAGACCCAGTACTTC. This gives the protein CAISGNPGLAGGGETQYF.

This rearrangement joins TRBV19 to TRBJ1-5; D might be TRBD1 (6 bases). The CDR3 consists of 13 residues. Trimming stripped 3 bases from V and 7 bases from J, with 10 bases between. From germline, CDR1 is LNHDA and CDR2 SQIVND (reference sequence). In DNA, the CDR3 is TGTGCCAGTAGTATTCAGGGGTGGCAGCCCCAGCATTTT. Translated: CASSIQGWQPQHF. The full variable domain, in which reference TRBV19 and TRBJ1-5 provide the parts outside the CDR3, is DGGITQSPKYLFRKEGQNVTLSCEQNLNHDAMYWYRQDPGQGLRLIYYSQIVNDFQKGDIAEGYSVSREKKESFPLTVTSAQKNPTAFYLCASSIQGWQPQHFGDGTRLSIL.

This chain joins TRBV2 and TRBJ1-2; 11 positions match TRBD1. V gave up 0 bases and J gave up 8 bases; unmatched junction bases: 5. CDR1 and CDR2 (germline): SNHLY, FYNNEI. The CDR3 is 15 amino acids. The CDR3 bases are TGTGCCAGCAGTGAAGCTGGGACAGGGGGTCGCGGCTACACCTTC. Encoded protein: CASSEAGTGGRGYTF.

The V call is TRBV7-9, the J call TRBJ2-3; D possibly corresponds to TRBD2 (6 bases). There are 13 residues in the CDR3. Germline CDR1 reads SEHNR; CDR2 reads FQNEAQ (reference sequence). The V gene lost 4 bases and the J gene lost 1 base, with 6 bases spanning the gap. The CDR3 DNA follows: TGTGCCAGCAGCTCGGGGGGCACAGATACGCAGTATTTT. Translating it yields CASSSGGTDTQYF.

The chain employs TRBV6-5 and TRBJ2-7; 10 nucleotides agree with TRBD1. CDR1 is MNHEY and CDR2 is SVGAGI in the germline V gene. The V and J ends lost 5 bases and 3 bases, in that order; junction bases with no gene match: 4. This CDR3 contains 14 residues. This chain's CDR3 is CASSRQGAGYEQYF. The CDR3 coding sequence is TGTGCCAGCAGTCGACAGGGGGCCGGCTACGAGCAGTACTTC.

This chain links TRBV11-3 with TRBJ1-2; 8 bases map to TRBD1. Germline V CDR1 and CDR2: SGHNT, YENEEA. The CDR3 runs to 12 residues. Unmatched junction bases numbered 6, after V lost 5 bases and J lost 10 bases. The chain's CDR3 is CASSVQQGVYTF. In DNA form, the CDR3 reads TGTGCCAGCAGCGTACAACAGGGGGTCTACACCTTC.

This sequence joins TRBV14 and TRBJ2-7; 8 bases line up with TRBD1. The germline V gene encodes CDR1 SGHDN and CDR2 FVKESK. J was trimmed by 4 bases and V by 2 bases; bases with no gene match: 10. This CDR3 contains 16 residues. Written as DNA, the CDR3 is TGTGCCAGCAGCCAACGGACAGGGAGGCCAGGGTACGAGCAGTACTTC. Its translation is CASSQRTGRPGYEQYF.

In its sample, this clone was seen once. V and J are TRBV30 and TRBJ2-7; D is uncertain. V gave up 0 bases and J gave up 9 bases, with 9 bases separating them. The CDR3 is 11 amino acids. The germline gives CDR1 GTSNPN, CDR2 SVGIG (reference sequence). CDR3 region: CAWSVTVPQYF. CDR3 DNA: TGTGCCTGGAGTGTAACGGTCCCGCAGTACTTC. The whole variable domain, remainder taken from reference TRBV30 and TRBJ2-7, is SQTIHQWPATLVQPVGSPLSLECTVEGTSNPNLYWYRQAAGRGLQLLFYSVGIGQISSEVPQNLSASRPQDRQFILSSKKLLLSDSGFYLCAWSVTVPQYFGPGTRLTVT.

V and J are TRBV2 and TRBJ1-5, with 7 bases matching TRBD1. This CDR3 is 15 amino acids long. V trimming: 4 bases; J trimming: 2 bases; junction bases outside the gene matches: 5. Per the germline V gene, CDR1 is SNHLY and CDR2 is FYNNEI. In nucleotides, the CDR3 is TGTGCCAGCAGTGGGGCTACAGGGGGCAATCAGCCCCAGCATTTT. Protein product: CASSGATGGNQPQHF.

The J gene is TRBJ2-3, the V gene TRBV9, with 10 bases lining up with TRBD1. Germline CDR1 and CDR2: SGDLS and YYNGEE. V was clipped by 1 base and J by 4 bases; unmatched bases: 9. The CDR3 is 17 residues long. The CDR3 bases are TGTGCCAGCAGCGTAAGGGCCGGGACAGGGGTATCAGATACGCAGTATTTT. Its translation: CASSVRAGTGVSDTQYF.

The rearrangement uses TRBV5-1 and TRBJ2-1; TRBD2 agrees at 10 bases. V was pared by 4 bases and J by 5 bases, with 9 bases of the junction left unmatched. Germline V CDR1 and CDR2: SGHRS, YFSETQ. The CDR3 consists of 16 residues. CDR3: CASSMLPGLANNEQFF. CDR3 nucleotide sequence: TGCGCCAGCAGCATGTTACCGGGACTAGCGAACAATGAGCAGTTCTTC.

The J gene is TRBJ2-1, the V gene TRBV9; 9 bases align to TRBD1. V lost 2 bases and J lost 12; bases outside the gene matches: 12. The germline gives CDR1 SGDLS, CDR2 YYNGEE. This CDR3 has 15 residues. The CDR3 is CASSVSGQGTGRQFF. CDR3 DNA sequence: TGTGCCAGCAGCGTTTCCGGACAGGGGACAGGACGGCAGTTCTTC.

The V call is TRBV7-2, the J call TRBJ1-5, with a tentative D call TRBD1 (6 bases). The CDR3 is 15 amino acids. The germline gives CDR1 SGHTA, CDR2 FQGNSA. The germline V and J ends were trimmed by 1 base and 3 bases, with 10 bases remaining between them. CDR3 amino acids: CASSLEGVSNQPQHF. The DNA of the CDR3 is TGTGCCAGCAGCTTAGAGGGGGTATCCAATCAGCCCCAGCATTTT.